A selection of T cell receptor beta chains follows, all from one sample in a study of T-cell memory formation after mild COVID-19. Each CDR3 protein gets one entry after TCRdb re-called the 5' RACE reads with MiXCR. The sample gives about 310,000 distinct CDR3 sequences, 15% to 20% of which show up once; about a fifth is in the top ten. Source material: PBMCs or a T cell subset sorted from them (not recorded which). The source is a man aged 18 to 29 who had mild COVID-19 (a few samples of this study predate the infection). Cell type and time point are not known. Both conserved end residues are part of each CDR3. The D gene is left open where the match is weak. Size is omitted from some rows. Given values are once, few, many or a class for expanded clones.

clone size	J gene	V gene	D gene	CDR3 protein	CDR3 DNA
NA	TRBJ1-5	TRBV12-3/TRBV12-4	TRBD1	CASSLAGDRGVNQPQHF	TGTGCCAGCAGTTTGGCGGGGGACAGGGGAGTCAATCAGCCCCAGCATTTT
NA	TRBJ2-7	TRBV5-1	NA	CASRDLDEQYF	TGCGCCAGCAGAGATTTGGACGAGCAGTACTTC
few	TRBJ2-1	TRBV4-3	TRBD1	CASSQLTVGAGTGDNEQFF	TGCGCCAGCAGCCAACTCACTGTGGGGGCCGGGACAGGGGACAATGAGCAGTTCTTC
once	TRBJ2-3	TRBV20-1	NA	CSARVGLGRGTDTQYF	TGCAGTGCTAGAGTGGGACTGGGGAGAGGCACAGATACGCAGTATTTT
few	TRBJ2-3	TRBV5-1	TRBD1	CASSLLPGTGGRDTQYF	TGCGCCAGCAGCTTGCTGCCCGGGACAGGGGGCAGAGATACGCAGTATTTT
few	TRBJ2-5	TRBV5-1	NA	CASSLEENHYF	TGCGCCAGCAGCTTAGAAGAGAACCATTACTTC
few	TRBJ1-5	TRBV10-3	TRBD1	CAISEPGQDDQPQHF	TGTGCCATCAGTGAGCCAGGACAGGATGATCAGCCCCAGCATTTT
many	TRBJ1-6	TRBV6-5	TRBD1	CASSYGDRTIF	TGTGCCAGCAGTTACGGGGACAGAACCATCTTT
few	TRBJ2-5	TRBV12-3/TRBV12-4	TRBD2	CASSPTLAGGETQYF	TGTGCCAGCAGTCCTACACTAGCGGGGGGAGAGACCCAGTACTTC
few	TRBJ2-3	TRBV2	TRBD2	CASSPVAGGTSTDTQYF	TGTGCCAGCAGCCCGGTAGCGGGGGGTACTAGCACAGATACGCAGTATTTT
few	TRBJ2-1	TRBV4-2	TRBD2	CASLSGGTTYNEQFF	TGTGCCAGCTTAAGCGGGGGGACAACCTACAATGAGCAGTTCTTC
NA	TRBJ2-3	TRBV4-1	TRBD2	CASSGDVAGGNTDTQYF	TGCGCCAGCAGCGGGGACGTAGCGGGGGGAAACACAGATACGCAGTATTTT
NA	TRBJ1-4	TRBV5-5	NA	CASSKMGGIEKLFF	TGTGCCAGCAGCAAGATGGGGGGGATCGAAAAACTGTTTTTT
NA	TRBJ2-7	TRBV7-2	NA	CASSLLVGSYEQYF	TGTGCCAGCAGCTTACTAGTCGGTTCCTACGAGCAGTACTTC
few	TRBJ2-3	TRBV4-1	TRBD2	CASSHGLAGSTDTQYF	TGCGCCAGCAGCCATGGACTAGCGGGGAGCACAGATACGCAGTATTTT
few	TRBJ2-3	TRBV11-2	NA	CASSLVPPTAPRPSTDTQYF	TGTGCCAGCAGCTTAGTCCCCCCGACGGCCCCACGGCCTAGCACAGATACGCAGTATTTT
few	TRBJ1-2	TRBV6-5	NA	CASSYSVQNYGYTF	TGTGCCAGCAGTTACTCGGTACAGAACTATGGCTACACCTTC
few	TRBJ1-1	TRBV7-9	TRBD1	CASSRGQDGRGAFF	TGTGCCAGCAGCCGGGGACAGGACGGAAGAGGAGCTTTCTTT
NA	TRBJ2-5	TRBV6-5	NA	CASTPAGMKTQYF	TGTGCCAGCACCCCCGCGGGGATGAAGACCCAGTACTTC
few	TRBJ1-5	TRBV19	NA	CASFNIGEGGNQPQHF	TGTGCCAGTTTTAATATCGGGGAAGGTGGCAATCAGCCCCAGCATTTT
NA	TRBJ1-4	TRBV29-1	NA	CSAYHADEKLFF	TGCAGCGCCTACCATGCAGACGAAAAACTGTTTTTT
NA	TRBJ2-7	TRBV6-4	TRBD2	CASSEVREAEQYF	TGTGCCAGCAGTGAGGTCCGGGAGGCCGAGCAGTACTTC
NA	TRBJ2-3	TRBV20-1	NA	CSAALVGNTDTQYF	TGCAGTGCTGCCCTAGTAGGGAACACAGATACGCAGTATTTT
NA	TRBJ2-3	TRBV6-5	TRBD2	CASSVAGPTDTQYF	TGTGCCAGCAGCGTAGCGGGGCCCACAGATACGCAGTATTTT
few	TRBJ2-1	TRBV6-2/TRBV6-3	TRBD2	CASSYLTSGLYNEQFF	TGTGCCAGCAGTTACCTGACTAGCGGGCTCTACAATGAGCAGTTCTTC
NA	TRBJ2-2	TRBV6-2/TRBV6-3	NA	CASSLREATGVPGELFF	TGTGCCAGCAGCCTACGGGAGGCGACAGGGGTGCCCGGGGAGCTGTTTTTT
many	TRBJ2-2	TRBV5-1	NA	CASGPGASNTGELFF	TGCGCCAGCGGCCCCGGGGCCTCTAACACCGGGGAGCTGTTTTTT
NA	TRBJ2-1	TRBV23-1	NA	CASSQQIDYGASGNEQFF	TGCGCCAGCAGTCAACAAATAGATTACGGGGCCTCCGGTAATGAGCAGTTCTTC
NA	TRBJ2-5	TRBV20-1	NA	CSAPERTQYF	TGCAGTGCTCCCGAGCGTACCCAGTACTTC
NA	TRBJ1-1	TRBV29-1	NA	CSVEITVLAFF	TGCAGCGTTGAAATCACGGTCTTGGCTTTCTTT
few	TRBJ1-6	TRBV4-1	NA	CASSQGSRFDNSPLHF	TGCGCCAGCAGCCAAGGCAGCCGGTTCGATAATTCACCCCTCCACTTT
NA	TRBJ1-2	TRBV12-3/TRBV12-4	TRBD1	CASSLGRGSLYYGYTF	TGTGCCAGCAGTTTAGGCAGGGGGTCCCTTTACTATGGCTACACCTTC
few	TRBJ2-5	TRBV3-1	NA	CASSQEGTRETQYF	TGTGCCAGCAGCCAAGAGGGGACACGAGAGACCCAGTACTTC
few	TRBJ2-5	TRBV6-6	NA	CASRASPIGAQYF	TGTGCCAGCAGGGCCTCTCCCATCGGGGCCCAGTACTTC
many	TRBJ1-2	TRBV3-1	NA	CASSQNYGYTF	TGTGCCAGCAGCCAGAACTATGGCTACACCTTC
NA	TRBJ1-2	TRBV6-2/TRBV6-3	NA	CASSIPGRLYGYTF	TGTGCCAGCAGCATTCCGGGACGTCTCTATGGCTACACCTTC
NA	TRBJ2-2	TRBV6-2/TRBV6-3	NA	CASSYGGAVGELFF	TGTGCCAGCAGTTACGGGGGGGCCGTCGGGGAGCTGTTTTTT
NA	TRBJ2-5	TRBV11-3	NA	CASSLGPVETQYF	TGTGCCAGCAGCTTAGGGCCAGTGGAGACCCAGTACTTC
NA	TRBJ1-2	TRBV7-2	TRBD1	CASSFGQETAVYGYTF	TGTGCCAGCAGCTTCGGACAGGAGACCGCTGTCTATGGCTACACCTTC
NA	TRBJ2-6	TRBV30	NA	CAWSGSVGANVLTF	TGTGCCTGGAGTGGGAGCGTTGGGGCCAACGTCCTGACTTTC
few	TRBJ1-2	TRBV4-3	NA	CASSPSVGDGYTF	TGCGCCAGCAGCCCCAGTGTTGGGGATGGCTACACCTTC
few	TRBJ2-7	TRBV7-2	TRBD1	CASSKRPGQGTEQYF	TGTGCCAGCAGCAAACGTCCGGGACAGGGGACCGAGCAGTACTTC
many	TRBJ1-1	TRBV12-3/TRBV12-4	NA	CASSLGAKTEAFF	TGTGCCAGCAGTTTAGGGGCAAAGACTGAAGCTTTCTTT
NA	TRBJ1-2	TRBV6-6	TRBD1	CASSYGTGGRGYTF	TGTGCCAGCAGTTACGGGACAGGGGGCCGGGGCTACACCTTC
NA	TRBJ2-7	TRBV2	TRBD1	CASSKTGYEQYF	TGTGCCAGCAGTAAGACAGGGTACGAGCAGTACTTC
NA	TRBJ1-6	TRBV3-1	NA	CASRRQDNSPLHF	TGTGCCAGCAGGCGACAGGATAATTCACCCCTCCACTTT
many	TRBJ2-2	TRBV5-4	NA	CASSLAGVNTGELFF	TGTGCCAGCAGCTTGGCAGGGGTGAACACCGGGGAGCTGTTTTTT
NA	TRBJ1-2	TRBV3-1	NA	CASSPLSANYGYTF	TGTGCCAGCAGCCCATTATCCGCTAACTATGGCTACACCTTC
NA	TRBJ2-7	TRBV7-2	NA	CASSLGLAFYEQYF	TGTGCCAGCAGCTTAGGTCTAGCGTTCTACGAGCAGTACTTC
few	TRBJ2-7	TRBV5-1	NA	CASSSWGGGNEEQYF	TGCGCCAGCAGCTCCTGGGGGGGCGGCAATGAGGAGCAGTACTTC
many	TRBJ2-1	TRBV5-6	NA	CASSLAGLASSYNEQFF	TGTGCCAGCAGCTTGGCCGGACTCGCGAGCTCCTACAATGAGCAGTTCTTC
few	TRBJ1-1	TRBV18	NA	CASSPREGAFF	TGTGCCAGCTCACCCAGGGAGGGGGCTTTCTTT
NA	TRBJ2-2	TRBV20-1	NA	CSARVPGAITGELFF	TGCAGTGCTAGAGTCCCGGGGGCAATCACCGGGGAGCTGTTTTTT
few	TRBJ2-5	TRBV19	NA	CASSVTRFQETQYF	TGTGCCAGTAGTGTTACAAGATTTCAAGAGACCCAGTACTTC
NA	TRBJ2-3	TRBV5-1	TRBD2	CASSASGGAQDTQYF	TGCGCCAGCAGCGCTAGCGGGGGGGCCCAAGATACGCAGTATTTT